This T cell receptor beta chain was sequenced during a study of cytomegalovirus exposure and HLA in healthy donors (dated by TCRdb to the late 2010s). Regarding the study in general: A later analysis indicated that the 90 to 150 validation repertoires were generated on the platform also employed for the roughly 720 repertoires of the first cohort. To predict cytomegalovirus infection status, the study brought together high-throughput TCR immunosequencing, statistical association of individual TCRs with disease status, and machine learning. Along with the roughly 670-subject first cohort, a separate validation cohort of over 90 different subjects was used. The study aimed to test whether signatures of past pathogen exposure could be identified by cataloging public T cell receptors.

The donors belonged to the validation cohort of over a hundred subjects, which was separate from the approximately 660-subject first cohort. Library construction relied on the immunoSEQ multiplex PCR assay. In the source study's methods: A statistical classification framework was built for diagnosing cytomegalovirus status from the catalog of TCR beta chain sequences. Held by TCRdb, this immuneACCESS table contains in-frame sequences only and omits some clones. Under half of the omission traces to an unresolved V gene where checked; the cause of the rest is unknown. The V and J calls and clone size come from that table; D and trimming were worked out from the DNA. For this sample there are 200,000 or so clones; roughly 80% appear just once. The ten largest make up roughly 7.5% of the sample. This clone was recorded a few times. Its antigen is currently not known. No base quality information exists; no much larger clone differs at one position.

V ends up 1 base short and J 0 bases short, with an unmatched junction base count of 3. CDR1 LGHNA and CDR2 YNFKEQ were looked up in the germline V gene. The CDR3 measures 16 amino acids from cysteine to phenylalanine. Only CDR3 DNA is held: 48 bases, read in frame from base 1. Study-wide conclusions, independent of this receptor: Of the cluster scores, around 95% were above 0 in a later analysis, which found that TCRs clustered in the first cohort also tended to co-occur in the approximately 130 validation repertoires. The classifier was reported to diagnose cytomegalovirus status with high specificity and sensitivity in both the original cohort and the validation cohort. In vitro tests confirmed that a few of the cytomegalovirus-associated TCR beta chains recognize cytomegalovirus antigens. All 120 or so repertoires were used to score co-occurrence in the validation cohort in a later analysis, because that analysis had no HLA typing for the cohort. While some public TCRs were present in many individuals, most TCR sequences turned up only very rarely across donors. The study listed 164 TCR beta chains as associated with cytomegalovirus. The authors suggested that the approach could potentially be extended to other disease states and immunological phenotypes.

The chain uses TRBV4-2 and TRBJ2-7, with 10 central nucleotides matching TRBD2. The receptor was derived from a man aged 18 to 30 in good health and CMV-seropositive. Specimen: PBMCs. DNA sequence: TGTGCCAGCAGCCAAGGGACTAGCGGCGACTCCTACGAGCAGTACTTC. It specifies CASSQGTSGDSYEQYF.